Listed here are 21 T cell receptor beta chains from one sample, sequenced in a study of shared clonotypes between healthy human individuals. Some clones are missing from TCRdb's copy, which holds only in-frame ones; the method was immunoSEQ multiplex PCR. The table lists millions of clones, approximately 94% of them singletons. The naive CD8 fraction comprised CD45RO-negative cells positively selected for CCR7 and excluded terminally differentiated effector memory CD45RA+ cells. The sequenced sample was naive CD8+ T cells sorted from blood. The receptors derive from a man between 18 and 35 years old in good health.

The rearrangement uses TRBV2 and TRBJ2-2; D is undetermined. V lost 6 bases, J lost 4 bases, and 9 bases lay in between. This CDR3 comprises 13 residues. CDR1 is SNHLY and CDR2 is FYNNEI in the germline V gene. DNA of the CDR3: TGTGCCAGCAGCGTAGGCGGCACCGGGGAGCTGTTTTTT. As protein: CASSVGGTGELFF.

This chain joins TRBV4-1 and TRBJ2-7; the D gene could be TRBD1 or TRBD2 (5 bases each). With 5 bases removed from V and 0 bases from J, the gap between germline ends came to 14 bases. Germline CDR1 MGHRA, CDR2 YSYEKL. The CDR3 runs 15 residues. This CDR3 is CASSEAKGSSYEQYF. The CDR3 DNA is TGCGCCAGCAGCGAGGCCAAGGGGAGCTCCTACGAGCAGTACTTC.

The V call is TRBV6-6, the J call TRBJ1-6; D remains unclear. Germline CDR1 MNHNY, CDR2 SVGAGI (reference sequence). This CDR3 comprises 16 residues. V lost 0 bases and J lost 0, with 6 bases in between. CDR3 residues: CASSYSSPSYNSPLHF. CDR3 nucleotide sequence: TGTGCCAGCAGTTACTCCAGCCCCTCCTATAATTCACCCCTCCACTTT.

The chain employs TRBV29-1 and TRBJ2-1; 7 bases map to TRBD2. Germline CDR1 and CDR2: SQVTM and ANQGSEA. With V trimmed by 2 bases and J by 9 bases, 7 bases remained unmatched. There are 13 residues in the CDR3. DNA for the CDR3: TGCAGCGTTGAACTGGCGGGAGAAATTGAGCAGTTCTTC. It is translated as CSVELAGEIEQFF.

V gene TRBV6-5 combines with J gene TRBJ1-6; TRBD1 matches 7 bases. Germline trimming cut 2 bases from V and 7 bases from J; bases unmatched to any gene: 8. Germline V gene sequence: CDR1 MNHEY, CDR2 SVGAGI. The length of the CDR3 is 16 residues. The CDR3 DNA reads as TGTGCCAGCAGTTACGGGGCGGGACAGACGAATTCACCCCTCCACTTT. It translates to CASSYGAGQTNSPLHF.

The chain recombines TRBV14 with TRBJ1-3; D is uncertain. Germline CDR1 and CDR2: SGHDN and FVKESK. V was cut by 1 base and J by 2 bases, with 9 bases left in between. CDR3 length: 15 amino acids. For the CDR3, the DNA is TGTGCCAGCAGCCAAGTTGTAGGAGCTGGAAACACCATATATTTT. This translates into CASSQVVGAGNTIYF.

Only one count was recorded for this clone. The CDR3 reads CASSPSGGTNVLTF. In DNA form, the CDR3 reads TGTGCCAGCAGCCCCTCCGGGGGGACCAACGTCCTGACTTTC. This rearrangement joins TRBV11-2 to TRBJ2-6; 7 bases are shared with TRBD2. V dropped 5 bases and J dropped 8; count of bases not matched to a gene: 6. Looked up from germline, CDR1 is SGHAT and CDR2 is FQNNGV. CDR3 length equals 14 residues.

This rearrangement joins TRBV4-1 to TRBJ2-7; 11 positions agree with TRBD2. Germline assignment: CDR1 MGHRA and CDR2 YSYEKL. This CDR3 has 16 amino acids. V trimming: 4 bases; J trimming: 4 bases; junction bases outside the gene matches: 9. DNA of the CDR3: TGCGCCAGCAGCCCACAATACACTAGCGGGAGTTACGAGCAGTACTTC. It yields the protein CASSPQYTSGSYEQYF.

This chain's CDR3 is CASSVVGTTQDTQYF. The CDR3, as DNA: TGTGCCAGCAGCGTAGTGGGGACTACCCAAGATACGCAGTATTTT. The genes are TRBV9 and TRBJ2-3; 7 bases agree with TRBD2. There are 15 residues in the CDR3. Trimming removed 0 bases from V and 5 bases from J; junction bases left unmatched: 6. The V gene's germline CDR1 is SGDLS and CDR2 YYNGEE.

The chain has TRBV25-1 and TRBJ1-6; D is uncertain. V lost 3 bases, J lost 14 bases, and 11 bases lay in between. CDR1 is MGHDK and CDR2 is SYGVNS in the germline V gene. This CDR3 spans 12 amino acids. DNA of the CDR3: TGTGCCAGCAGTGACTCTGCGAGGGCCCTCCACTTT. It encodes CASSDSARALHF.

The rearrangement uses TRBV11-3 and TRBJ1-6; 8 bases are shared with TRBD1. The ends lost 4 bases at V and 8 bases at J; junction bases unmatched: 7. The germline V gene has CDR1 SGHNT and CDR2 YENEEA. The CDR3 length is 15 residues. CDR3 region: CASSSTGGRDSPLHF. In DNA form, the CDR3 reads TGTGCCAGCAGCTCAACAGGGGGTAGGGATTCACCCCTCCACTTT.

In nucleotides, the CDR3 is TGTGCCACCAGCAGGACAGGGGGGCTAGAGCAGTACTTC. Amino acid sequence: CATSRTGGLEQYF. The rearrangement uses TRBV15 and TRBJ2-7, with TRBD1 matching over 9 bases. J lost 7 bases, V lost 3 bases, and 4 bases had no gene match. This CDR3 is 13 amino acids long. Germline CDR1 is LNHNV and CDR2 is YYDKDF (reference sequence).

V is TRBV9 and J is TRBJ1-2; D unresolved. The V and J ends lost 0 bases and 5 bases respectively, with 14 bases between them. The CDR3 totals 15 residues. CDR1 and CDR2 from the germline V gene are SGDLS and YYNGEE. The CDR3 DNA sequence: TGTGCCAGCAGCGTAGAATCCGGGAATAGGTATGGCTACACCTTC. It encodes CASSVESGNRYGYTF. Looking up the rest from reference TRBV9 and TRBJ1-2 gives the full variable domain: DSGVTQTPKHLITATGQRVTLRCSPRSGDLSVYWYQQSLDQGLQFLIQYYNGEERAKGNILERFSAQQFPDLHSELNLSSLELGDSALYFCASSVESGNRYGYTFGSGTRLTVV.

CDR3 sequence reads: CSVLDIAYEQYF. CDR3 sequence (DNA): TGCAGCGTCCTGGACATCGCCTACGAGCAGTACTTC. The chain links TRBV29-1 to TRBJ2-7; a possible D gene is TRBD1 (5 bases). The germline V gene has CDR1 SQVTM and CDR2 ANQGSEA. V was shortened by 6 bases and J by 2 bases, with 11 bases between the two germline ends. The CDR3 consists of 12 residues.

The chain joins TRBV4-1 to TRBJ1-2; D is ambiguous. There are 14 residues in the CDR3. V lost 1 base and J lost 4, with 10 bases in between. The germline CDR1 and CDR2 sequences are MGHRA and YSYEKL. CDR3 sequence (DNA): TGCGCCAGCAGCCAAGTGGCGTTGGGCTATGGCTACACCTTC. It yields the protein CASSQVALGYGYTF.

The chain carries TRBV13 and TRBJ2-1; 8 bases map to TRBD1. In germline, CDR1 is PRHDT, CDR2 FYEKMQ (reference sequence). The CDR3 consists of 20 residues. V gave up 6 bases and J gave up 2 bases; unmatched junction bases: 21. The CDR3 DNA reads TGTGCCAGCAGTCTTCGTGACAGGGGAAGTTCAGTGGGGCCCTACAATGAGCAGTTCTTC. Translated: CASSLRDRGSSVGPYNEQFF. Complete variable domain (other parts from reference TRBV13 and TRBJ2-1): AAGVIQSPRHLIKEKRETATLKCYPIPRHDTVYWYQQGPGQDPQFLISFYEKMQSDKGSIPDRFSAQQFSDYHSELNMSSLELGDSALYFCASSLRDRGSSVGPYNEQFFGPGTRLTVL.

This chain joins TRBV2 and TRBJ2-7; TRBD2 is a possible D gene (5 bases). This CDR3 is 13 amino acids long. V shed 6 bases and J shed 4 bases, with 13 bases lying between them. Per germline, CDR1 SNHLY and CDR2 FYNNEI. CDR3 amino acids: CASRPGDNYEQYF. Written as DNA, the CDR3 is TGTGCCAGCAGACCCGGGGATAATTACGAGCAGTACTTC.

The rearrangement links TRBV7-9 to TRBJ2-1, with D perhaps being TRBD1 or TRBD2 (5 bases each). CDR3 size: 15 residues. CDR1 and CDR2 from the germline V gene are SEHNR and FQNEAQ (reference sequence). Trimming pared 2 bases from V and 5 bases from J, leaving 13 bases between. The CDR3 is CASSLSRGADNEQFF. CDR3 nucleotide sequence: TGTGCCAGCAGCTTAAGTAGGGGAGCGGACAATGAGCAGTTCTTC.

This chain links TRBV29-1 with TRBJ2-5, with TRBD2 identical over 9 bases. There are 14 residues in the CDR3. The germline V gene has CDR1 SQVTM and CDR2 ANQGSEA. J lost 5 bases, V lost 1 base, and 5 bases had no gene match. The CDR3 DNA follows: TGCAGCGTTGAAGGCGGGGGGGAGTGGGAGACCCAGTACTTC. Protein: CSVEGGGEWETQYF.

The genes are TRBV10-1 and TRBJ2-5; D call uncertain. Germline V gene sequence: CDR1 WNHNN, CDR2 SYGVQD (reference sequence). CDR3 length equals 14 residues. The V gene lost 2 bases and the J gene lost 5 bases, with 12 bases spanning the gap. The CDR3 reads CASSEGQGWETQYF. DNA of the CDR3: TGCGCCAGCAGTGAGGGGCAAGGATGGGAGACCCAGTACTTC.

J is TRBJ2-7 and V is TRBV4-1; tentatively, D is TRBD2 (5 bases). Trimming took off 0 bases at V and 6 bases at J, with 12 bases between the two ends. CDR3 length: 14 residues. Germline values: CDR1 MGHRA, CDR2 YSYEKL. As DNA, the CDR3 is TGCGCCAGCAGCCAAGACGAGGCTGGAGGCGAGCAGTACTTC. This codes for CASSQDEAGGEQYF.